A single sample gave rise to the 16 T cell receptor beta chains below, sequenced in a study of T-cell memory formation after mild COVID-19. In TCRdb, the 5' RACE reads were re-called with MiXCR into one record per CDR3 protein. The sample includes about 270,000 distinct CDR3 sequences, 16% seen only once; the top ten take roughly 23%. The sample taken for sequencing was PBMCs or a T cell subset sorted from them (not recorded which). These receptors came from a man younger than 35 who had mild COVID-19 (a few samples of this study predate the infection). Cell type and time point are not known.

The chain links TRBV10-3 to TRBJ1-2; possibly TRBD1 for D (6 bases). Trimming cost V 4 bases and J 3 bases, with 18 bases left between them. This CDR3 is 16 amino acids long. CDR1 is ENHRY and CDR2 is SYGVKD in the germline V gene. In DNA, the CDR3 is TGTGCCATCAGTGGAGGAGGGGGAAAAGGCGACTATGGCTACACCTTC. Its translation: CAISGGGGKGDYGYTF.

The J gene is TRBJ1-5, the V gene TRBV6-1; D may be TRBD1 (5 bases). Trimming took 8 bases from V and 5 from J, leaving 13 bases between them. CDR1 is MNHNS, CDR2 SASEGT, per germline. The CDR3 has 13 amino acids. CDR3 nucleotides: TGTGCCAGCCTTCCTCCGGGGGATCAGCCCCAGCATTTT. Translated: CASLPPGDQPQHF.

The genes are TRBV9 and TRBJ1-4; D possibly corresponds to TRBD1 (5 bases). The germline CDR1 and CDR2 sequences are SGDLS and YYNGEE. Trimming stripped 0 bases from V and 7 bases from J, with 16 bases between. The CDR3 has 16 amino acids. CDR3 in amino acids: CASSVGWRGGGEKLFF. The CDR3 coding sequence is TGTGCCAGCAGCGTAGGCTGGCGGGGCGGGGGTGAAAAACTGTTTTTT.

This clonotype came up a few times. V gene TRBV29-1 combines with J gene TRBJ2-7; perhaps TRBD1 as D (5 bases). CDR1 SQVTM and CDR2 ANQGSEA come from the germline V gene. The CDR3 is 11 residues long. Deletions cut 5 bases from V and 5 bases from J, with 10 bases between. CDR3 nucleotides: TGCAGCGTTAAGGGGTATGACGAGCAGTACTTC. Translated: CSVKGYDEQYF.

This clonotype was counted ten times or more. An end of the junction does not agree with germline; a read error may underlie this. The genes are TRBV20-1 and TRBJ1-3, with TRBD1 matching 7 bases. There are 14 residues in the CDR3. Per germline, CDR1 DFQATT and CDR2 SNEGSKA (reference sequence). The CDR3 DNA reads as TGCAGTGCTCGAGATGGGACAGTCTTAAACACCATATATTTT. It specifies CSARDGTVLNTIYF.

This clonotype was counted a few times. V gene TRBV6-2 or TRBV6-3 combines with J gene TRBJ2-1; D tentatively fits TRBD1 or TRBD2 (6 bases each). V gave up 10 bases and J gave up 13 bases, with 23 bases separating them. This CDR3 contains 13 residues. The germline CDR1 and CDR2 sequences are MNHEY and SVGEGT. The CDR3: CATTRGQDNFQFF. CDR3 DNA: TGTGCCACCACCCGGGGGCAGGATAATTTCCAGTTCTTC.

This clonotype was counted ten times or more. The rearrangement links TRBV5-1 to TRBJ2-2, with D possibly matching TRBD2 (5 bases). Trimming left V 4 bases short and J 7 bases short, with 17 bases between. The germline CDR1 and CDR2 sequences are SGHRS and YFSETQ. The CDR3 runs 15 residues. CDR3 bases: TGCGCCAGCAGCCCCTCGACTACCTCGGGCGGGGAGCTGTTTTTT. Its translation is CASSPSTTSGGELFF.

The CDR3 region is CASGVSNSPLHF. The CDR3 bases are TGTGCCAGCGGCGTGAGTAATTCACCCCTCCACTTT. This chain links TRBV4-2 with TRBJ1-6, with D unclear. The germline V and J ends were trimmed by 8 bases and 6 bases, with 8 bases remaining between them. The CDR3 extends over 12 amino acids. Germline V gene sequence: CDR1 LGHNA, CDR2 YNFKEQ.

V gene TRBV7-8 combines with J gene TRBJ2-7, with 9 bases matching TRBD1. With V trimmed by 4 bases and J by 4 bases, 5 bases remained unmatched. The CDR3 has 14 amino acids. Looked up from germline, CDR1 is SGHVS and CDR2 is FQNEAQ. Here the CDR3 DNA reads TGTGCCAGCAGCTCCGAGACAGGGGGTTACGAGCAGTACTTC. Its protein is CASSSETGGYEQYF.

This chain connects TRBV29-1 to TRBJ1-2, with TRBD1 as a possible D gene (6 bases). CDR3 length equals 14 residues. V was pared by 5 bases and J by 7 bases, with 20 bases between. CDR1 and CDR2 (germline): SQVTM, ANQGSEA. In nucleotides, the CDR3 is TGCAGCGTTCTACCCCGGACGGGACAAAGTGGCTACACCTTC. Encoded protein: CSVLPRTGQSGYTF.

The sample holds a few counts of this clonotype. V usage is TRBV4-2 and J usage is TRBJ1-1; D is perhaps TRBD1 (5 bases). Germline V gene lookup returns CDR1 LGHNA and CDR2 YNFKEQ. V was pared by 4 bases and J by 3 bases, with 15 bases between. The CDR3 contains 15 residues. CDR3 nucleotide sequence: TGTGCCAGCAGCCCCAGTGGGGGAACGGACACTGAAGCTTTCTTT. The encoded protein is CASSPSGGTDTEAFF.

In its sample, this clonotype was seen many times. The rearrangement links TRBV12-3 or TRBV12-4 to TRBJ2-1, with 9 positions matching TRBD1. This CDR3 spans 13 amino acids. With 8 bases clipped from V and 13 bases from J, the junction kept 12 bases outside the gene matches. The CDR3 DNA follows: TGTGCCAGCGAAAACCGGGACAGGGCCCACCAGTTCTTC. It is translated as CASENRDRAHQFF.

The chain carries TRBV5-1 and TRBJ2-5, with D perhaps matching TRBD2 (5 bases). CDR1 SGHRS and CDR2 YFSETQ come from the germline V gene. The V end lost 5 bases, the J end lost 8 bases, and 10 bases lay between the germline ends. The CDR3 runs 11 residues. CDR3 loop: CASRGGGTQYF. CDR3 bases: TGCGCCAGCAGGGGCGGAGGAACCCAGTACTTC.

The rearrangement links TRBV9 to TRBJ2-3, with D perhaps TRBD2 (5 bases). V shed 0 bases and J shed 0 bases, with 14 bases lying between them. The CDR3 spans 17 residues. Germline V gene data show CDR1 as SGDLS and CDR2 as YYNGEE. CDR3 residues: CASSVVSGSTSTDTQYF. Written as DNA, the CDR3 is TGTGCCAGCAGCGTAGTGAGCGGAAGCACTAGCACAGATACGCAGTATTTT.

The CDR3 is CASSIQGDSYEQYV. CDR3 nucleotides: TGTGCCAGCAGTATCCAGGGGGATTCCTACGAGCAGTACGTC. V is TRBV21-1 and J is TRBJ2-7; the table assigns TRBD1, which was not confirmed against the DNA. TRBV21-1 is designated a pseudogene. The CDR3 contains 14 residues.

This clonotype was counted between two and nine times. The V call is TRBV5-6, the J call TRBJ2-1; D might be TRBD2 (5 bases). V lost 5 bases and J lost 9, with 15 bases in between. Germline loops: CDR1 SGHDT, CDR2 YYEEEE. This CDR3 region has 13 residues. DNA for the CDR3: TGTGCCAGCAGTATTCTCGGCGAGGGTGAGCAGTTCTTC. It specifies CASSILGEGEQFF.